A single sample is the source of the 15 T cell receptor beta chains below, sequenced in a study of shared clonotypes between healthy human individuals. Libraries were prepared by immunoSEQ multiplex PCR; TCRdb keeps only in-frame clonotypes and omits some of them. The sample includes 1,500,000 or so clones, roughly 96% of them seen just once. The sample comprised naive CD4+ T cells sorted from blood. The subset: CD45RA+ positively selected. These TCRs come from a man younger than 40 in good health.

As concerns this clone: The same CDR3 can be traced to other DNA sequences in this sample. The chain is built from TRBV18 and TRBJ2-2, with D possibly being TRBD1 (6 bases). The V end lost 3 bases, the J end lost 1 base, and 6 bases lay between the germline ends. This CDR3 contains 14 residues. Germline values: CDR1 KGHSH, CDR2 LQKENI. CDR3 in amino acids: CASSPTGNTGELFF. Written as DNA, the CDR3 is TGTGCCAGCTCACCGACAGGGAACACCGGGGAGCTGTTTTTT.

This chain joins TRBV14 and TRBJ2-6, with 12 bases matching TRBD2. Germline CDR1 SGHDN, CDR2 FVKESK. After removal of 4 bases from V and 1 base from J, the junction contained 5 bases not matched to a gene. This CDR3 has 18 amino acids. The CDR3 bases are TGTGCCAGCAGCCGCGGACTAGCGGGACCGTCTGGGGCCAACGTCCTGACTTTC. Its protein product is CASSRGLAGPSGANVLTF.

The V call is TRBV6-5, the J call TRBJ1-1; D is unclear. The CDR3 is 14 amino acids. Trimming left V 8 bases short and J 1 base short, with 14 bases between. Germline CDR1 reads MNHEY; CDR2 reads SVGAGI. Here the CDR3 reads CASQFGSWNTEAFF. CDR3 nucleotide sequence: TGTGCCAGCCAGTTCGGCAGCTGGAACACTGAAGCTTTCTTT.

The chain is built from TRBV11-1 and TRBJ1-2, with TRBD1 matching 7 bases. Germline CDR1 reads SGHAT; CDR2 reads FQDESV (reference sequence). The junction had 3 bases not matched to a gene; V was cut back by 1 base and J by 7 bases. The CDR3 is 13 residues long. The CDR3 DNA reads as TGTGCCAGCAGCTTAGGGACAGGACGTGGCTACACCTTC. Its protein is CASSLGTGRGYTF.

The rearrangement joins TRBV5-1 to TRBJ1-2; D call uncertain. The CDR3 covers 15 residues. Germline V gene sequence: CDR1 SGHRS, CDR2 YFSETQ. Trimming removed 0 bases from V and 5 bases from J, with 14 bases in between. CDR3 DNA sequence: TGCGCCAGCAGCTTGGCGGGCGGACCGGGATATGGCTACACCTTC. Translation gives CASSLAGGPGYGYTF.

The chain joins TRBV7-8 to TRBJ2-7, with 8 bases that match TRBD1. This CDR3 comprises 14 residues. V lost 7 bases and J lost 7; bases outside the gene matches: 12. The germline V gene has CDR1 SGHVS and CDR2 FQNEAQ. The CDR3 sequence: CASTPGRGLEEQYF. In nucleotides, the CDR3 is TGTGCCAGCACCCCGGGCAGGGGGCTCGAGGAGCAGTACTTC.

The genes are TRBV15 and TRBJ2-3, with a tentative D call TRBD2 (6 bases). The V and J ends lost 4 bases and 4 bases respectively, with 21 bases between them. Germline V gives CDR1 LNHNV, CDR2 YYDKDF (reference sequence). The CDR3 runs to 17 residues. CDR3 loop: CATSTLWEPREPDTQYF. In DNA, the CDR3 is TGTGCCACCAGCACCCTTTGGGAGCCCCGGGAGCCAGATACGCAGTATTTT.

This chain connects TRBV27 to TRBJ1-4; no definite D call. Germline CDR1 and CDR2: MNHEY and SMNVEV (reference sequence). CDR3 size: 13 residues. V was shortened by 6 bases and J by 8 bases, with 13 bases between the two germline ends. CDR3 protein: CASSRKAKEKLFF. The CDR3 coding sequence is TGTGCCAGCAGCCGAAAGGCGAAGGAAAAACTGTTTTTT.

The V and J genes are TRBV9 and TRBJ2-1; a possible D gene is TRBD2 (6 bases). This CDR3 has 16 amino acids. Germline CDR1 SGDLS, CDR2 YYNGEE. V was trimmed by 3 bases and J by 6 bases, leaving 19 bases between them. The CDR3 here is CASSAMGGGMANEQFF. CDR3 DNA sequence: TGTGCCAGCAGCGCGATGGGTGGAGGGATGGCCAATGAGCAGTTCTTC.

DNA for the CDR3: TGTGCCACCACGCAGGGGGGAGGCCCCTACGAGCAGTACTTC. This sequence encodes CATTQGGGPYEQYF. The rearrangement uses TRBV28 and TRBJ2-7; a weak D match, TRBD1 (7 bases). The V gene lost 10 bases and the J gene lost 2 bases, with 18 bases spanning the gap. Per germline, CDR1 MDHEN and CDR2 SYDVKM. There are 14 residues in the CDR3.

This rearrangement joins TRBV6-5 to TRBJ1-2; 8 nucleotides align to TRBD1. V shed 6 bases, J shed 6 bases, and the junction held 12 bases outside the gene matches. The CDR3 sequence is 15 residues long. Per germline, CDR1 MNHEY and CDR2 SVGAGI. CDR3 sequence reads: CASRASPRTGNGYTF. The CDR3 region has the DNA TGTGCCAGCAGAGCTTCCCCCCGGACAGGGAATGGCTACACCTTC.

V usage is TRBV28 and J usage is TRBJ2-7, with 13 bases matching TRBD2. The CDR3 is made up of 17 amino acids. Germline trimming cut 4 bases from V and 1 base from J; bases unmatched to any gene: 7. Germline assignment: CDR1 MDHEN and CDR2 SYDVKM. The CDR3 DNA follows: TGTGCCAGCAGTTCCGTCCAGGGACTAGCGGGGTCCTACGAGCAGTACTTC. Translated: CASSSVQGLAGSYEQYF.

V usage is TRBV19 and J usage is TRBJ2-1; D not certain. The CDR3 totals 13 residues. V lost 5 bases and J 9 bases, leaving 14 bases between the germline ends. The germline V gene has CDR1 LNHDA and CDR2 SQIVND (reference sequence). For the CDR3, the DNA is TGTGCCAGTAGTCTCCCCAGCGCTAGTGAGCAGTTCTTC. Its protein is CASSLPSASEQFF.

The table lists this clone with a count of one. V gene TRBV29-1 combines with J gene TRBJ2-6; tentatively, D is TRBD1 (5 bases). The V gene's germline CDR1 is SQVTM and CDR2 ANQGSEA. This CDR3 has 15 residues. Trimming removed 3 bases from V and 3 bases from J, with 12 bases in between. CDR3 protein: CSVDGREGGANVLTF. For the CDR3, the DNA is TGCAGCGTTGACGGCAGGGAAGGTGGGGCCAACGTCCTGACTTTC.

V usage is TRBV7-8 and J usage is TRBJ1-5; D not resolved. The CDR3 spans 13 residues. The germline V gene encodes CDR1 SGHVS and CDR2 FQNEAQ. Trimming shortened V by 1 base and J by 7 bases, and 8 bases separated the two germline ends. CDR3 in amino acids: CASSLGVLQPQHF. Written as DNA, the CDR3 is TGTGCCAGCAGCTTAGGGGTTTTACAGCCCCAGCATTTT.